Shown below are 25 T cell receptor beta chains from a single sample sequenced in a study of T cells in Graves' hyperthyroidism and ophthalmopathy. RNA transcripts served as the template for amplifying TCR beta CDR3 regions. First-round RT-PCR with HTBI primers amplified the TCR CDR3 region. Using its own MiXCR run on the multiplex PCR reads, TCRdb lists one record per CDR3 protein. The table records about 540,000 distinct CDR3 sequences, under 60% of them present only once. Source material: peripheral blood or thyroid tissue (not recorded which). The receptors stem from a woman aged 18-29 years with Graves' hyperthyroidism.

The rearrangement links TRBV10-3 to TRBJ1-4, with 8 bases aligning to TRBD1. The J segment lost 6 bases and the V segment lost 3 bases, leaving 0 bases of the junction unmatched. Per the germline V gene, CDR1 is ENHRY and CDR2 is SYGVKD. The CDR3 loop spans 13 amino acids. The CDR3 reads CAISEQGDEKLFF. The CDR3 nucleotides are TGTGCCATCAGTGAACAGGGGGATGAAAAACTGTTTTTT.

This clonotype was counted ten times or more. The chain is built from TRBV10-3 and TRBJ1-1; TRBD1 might be the D (5 bases). The CDR3 has 13 residues. Trimming pared 10 bases from V and 1 base from J, leaving 13 bases between. The germline CDR1 and CDR2 sequences are ENHRY and SYGVKD. DNA for the CDR3: TGTGCCACCGGGACGCAGGGGAACACTGAAGCTTTCTTT. This sequence encodes CATGTQGNTEAFF.

This chain connects TRBV5-1 to TRBJ2-5; D is perhaps TRBD1 or TRBD2 (5 bases each). Germline V gene data show CDR1 as SGHRS and CDR2 as YFSETQ. The CDR3 has 15 residues. V lost 4 bases, J lost 5 bases, and 18 bases lay in between. CDR3 bases: TGCGCCAGCAGCCCCGACAGTTTGGGAGTGGAGACCCAGTACTTC. This encodes CASSPDSLGVETQYF.

The chain employs TRBV2 and TRBJ1-2; the match to TRBD1 covers 7 bases. The CDR3 has 15 residues. The germline V gene has CDR1 SNHLY and CDR2 FYNNEI. The V and J ends lost 1 base and 6 bases, in that order; junction bases with no gene match: 8. The CDR3 DNA sequence: TGTGCCAGCAGTGAAGAGGGGGCAGGGAGCCATGGCTACACCTTC. Amino acid sequence: CASSEEGAGSHGYTF. The full variable domain, completed using reference TRBV2 and TRBJ1-2, is EPEVTQTPSHQVTQMGQEVILRCVPISNHLYFYWYRQILGQKVEFLVSFYNNEISEKSEIFDDQFSVERPDGSNFTLKIRSTKLEDSAMYFCASSEEGAGSHGYTFGSGTRLTVV.

This clonotype was seen only a few times. V gene TRBV6-5 combines with J gene TRBJ1-1, with a weak D call TRBD1 (6 bases). This CDR3 is 15 amino acids long. Germline V lookup: CDR1 MNHEY, CDR2 SVGAGI. V was pared by 4 bases and J by 0 bases, with 12 bases between. The CDR3 bases are TGTGCCAGCAGTTGGACAGCTCGCATGAACACTGAAGCTTTCTTT. It is translated as CASSWTARMNTEAFF.

The chain joins TRBV7-6 to TRBJ2-7; 12 bases align to TRBD2. J gave up 2 bases and V 11 bases, and 1 base lay outside the gene matches. This CDR3 has 12 amino acids. Germline values: CDR1 SGHVS, CDR2 FNYEAQ. The CDR3, as DNA: TGTGCCTGGACTAGCGGGGCCTACGAGCAGTACTTC. Encoded protein: CAWTSGAYEQYF.

This clonotype was recorded many times. This sequence joins TRBV27 and TRBJ2-7; TRBD1 is a possible D gene (5 bases). V was pared by 5 bases and J by 6 bases, with 11 bases between. CDR1 and CDR2 (germline): MNHEY, SMNVEV (reference sequence). The CDR3 extends over 12 amino acids. The CDR3 spells CASSTTGSEQYF. DNA of the CDR3: TGTGCCAGCAGTACCACAGGCTCCGAGCAGTACTTC.

The V and J genes are TRBV20-1 and TRBJ1-1, with D possibly matching TRBD1 (6 bases). Deletions cut 4 bases from V and 0 bases from J, with 9 bases between. Germline V gene data show CDR1 as DFQATT and CDR2 as SNEGSKA (reference sequence). This CDR3 has 13 amino acids. The CDR3 here is CSANDRMNTEAFF. CDR3 DNA: TGCAGTGCTAACGACAGGATGAACACTGAAGCTTTCTTT.

This clonotype was found a few times. The chain combines TRBV7-9 with TRBJ1-2; TRBD1 might be the D (5 bases). Germline V gene sequence: CDR1 SEHNR, CDR2 FQNEAQ (reference sequence). The CDR3 totals 14 residues. V lost 5 bases to trimming and J lost 7 bases, with 17 bases between them. CDR3 amino acids: CASSIPGPGRGYTF. The CDR3 bases are TGTGCCAGCAGCATACCGGGGCCCGGTCGTGGCTACACCTTC.

The J gene is TRBJ1-5, the V gene TRBV12-5; unclear D gene. V shed 3 bases and J shed 0 bases, with 6 bases lying between them. Germline lookup yields CDR1 LGHNT and CDR2 FRNRAP. This CDR3 contains 14 residues. The CDR3 here is CASGLGNSNQPQHF. CDR3 DNA: TGTGCTAGTGGTTTAGGCAATAGCAATCAGCCCCAGCATTTT. Full variable domain (remainder filled in from reference TRBV12-5 and TRBJ1-5): DARVTQTPRHKVTEMGQEVTMRCQPILGHNTVFWYRQTMMQGLELLAYFRNRAPLDDSGMPKDRFSAEMPDATLATLKIQPSEPRDSAVYFCASGLGNSNQPQHFGDGTRLSIL.

In its sample, this clonotype was seen many times. The chain carries TRBV2 and TRBJ1-5; D uncertain. The germline CDR1 and CDR2 sequences are SNHLY and FYNNEI. The CDR3 is 14 amino acids. Trimming pared 6 bases from V and 5 bases from J, leaving 14 bases between. CDR3 nucleotide sequence: TGTGCCAGCAGGGTGGAGTGGAGCTATCAGCCCCAGCATTTT. This gives the protein CASRVEWSYQPQHF.

This clonotype came up a few times. In DNA form, the CDR3 reads TGCAGCGTTGAAGATCCTGGTGAGAACACCGGGGAGCTGTTTTTT. Protein product: CSVEDPGENTGELFF. V and J are TRBV29-1 and TRBJ2-2; D gene ambiguous. CDR3 length equals 15 residues. Germline V CDR1 and CDR2: SQVTM, ANQGSEA. With 0 bases removed from V and 1 base from J, the gap between germline ends came to 9 bases.

This chain connects TRBV12-3 or TRBV12-4 to TRBJ2-7; D perhaps matches TRBD2 (6 bases). Trimming pared 8 bases from V and 6 bases from J, leaving 20 bases between. The CDR3 is made up of 14 amino acids. For the CDR3, the DNA is TGTGCCAGCGGATCTGCCAGGGAGGAAGGCGAGCAGTACTTC. Translation gives CASGSAREEGEQYF.

This chain joins TRBV6-8 and TRBJ1-5, with D uncertain. Germline loops: CDR1 MNHGY, CDR2 SAAAGT. The V gene lost 6 bases and the J gene lost 7 bases, with 19 bases spanning the gap. This CDR3 has 15 residues. The CDR3 region is CASRSTIRRQQPQHF. The CDR3 nucleotides are TGTGCCAGCAGAAGCACCATCAGGAGGCAACAGCCCCAGCATTTT.

In this sample, this clonotype turned up a few times. The junction shows a germline mismatch at one end, possibly a read error. CDR3: CASSLRIAGELFF. CDR3 coding DNA: TGTGCCAGCAGCTTAAGGATCGCCGGGGAGCTGTTTTTT. The V and J genes are TRBV5-1 and TRBJ2-2; D is unclear. CDR1 is SGHRS, CDR2 YFSETQ, per germline. The CDR3 has 13 residues.

This clonotype was seen more than once but under ten times. The V call is TRBV29-1, the J call TRBJ1-1, with D tentatively TRBD1 (5 bases). V was pared by 5 bases and J by 2 bases, with 18 bases between. This CDR3 has 15 residues. Germline V CDR1 and CDR2: SQVTM, ANQGSEA. CDR3 sequence: CSVLPGGPVNTEAFF. The CDR3 DNA reads TGCAGCGTTTTACCGGGGGGTCCGGTAAACACTGAAGCTTTCTTT.

Many counts were recorded for this clonotype. The rearrangement uses TRBV14 and TRBJ2-5, with D uncertain. Trimming stripped 0 bases from V and 5 bases from J, with 7 bases between. Germline values: CDR1 SGHDN, CDR2 FVKESK. This CDR3 is 13 amino acids long. The DNA for the CDR3 is TGTGCCAGCAGCCAAGATTTCCGCGAGACCCAGTACTTC. Its protein is CASSQDFRETQYF.

Details on this clonotype: Being one base from a much bigger clone, this may be a read error. The rearrangement links TRBV10-3 to TRBJ2-7, with D hard to call. Trimming took off 4 bases at V and 0 bases at J, with 7 bases between the two ends. The CDR3 runs to 13 residues. The germline V gene encodes CDR1 ENHRY and CDR2 SYGVKD. The CDR3 nucleotides are TGTGCCATCAGTGCGGCAGACTCCTACGAGCAGTACTTC. This gives the protein CAISAADSYEQYF.

This clonotype was seen more than once but under ten times. The V and J genes are TRBV10-3 and TRBJ2-7; 9 positions agree with TRBD2. The CDR3 loop spans 14 amino acids. Germline trimming cut 10 bases from V and 5 bases from J; bases unmatched to any gene: 12. In germline, CDR1 is ENHRY, CDR2 SYGVKD. CDR3 amino acids: CASIVAGGSHEQYF. In DNA, the CDR3 is TGTGCCAGCATCGTCGCGGGAGGGTCCCACGAGCAGTACTTC.

This clonotype has just a few counts. The chain uses TRBV4-3 and TRBJ2-7, with 8 nucleotides matching TRBD2. CDR3 length equals 16 residues. V was clipped by 2 bases and J by 3 bases; unmatched bases: 9. CDR1 and CDR2 from the germline V gene are LGHNA and YSLEER. Here the CDR3 reads CASSQRLSGIDYEQYF. DNA for the CDR3: TGCGCCAGCAGCCAACGCCTTAGCGGGATAGACTACGAGCAGTACTTC.

The chain recombines TRBV9 with TRBJ1-2, with a possible D match to TRBD1 (6 bases). The V end lost 4 bases, the J end lost 2 bases, and 12 bases lay between the germline ends. The germline V gene encodes CDR1 SGDLS and CDR2 YYNGEE. This CDR3 contains 14 residues. The DNA of the CDR3 is TGTGCCAGCAGCTCATTCACAGGGAACTATGGCTACACCTTC. Protein sequence: CASSSFTGNYGYTF. The entire variable domain, with the rest obtained from reference TRBV9 and TRBJ1-2, is as follows: DSGVTQTPKHLITATGQRVTLRCSPRSGDLSVYWYQQSLDQGLQFLIQYYNGEERAKGNILERFSAQQFPDLHSELNLSSLELGDSALYFCASSSFTGNYGYTFGSGTRLTVV.

On this clonotype itself: Being one base from a much bigger clone, this may be a read error. The gene calls are TRBV2 and TRBJ1-5; D gene uncertain. The CDR3 runs to 13 residues. CDR1 is SNHLY, CDR2 FYNNEI, per germline. With 5 bases removed from V and 2 bases from J, the gap between germline ends came to 7 bases. CDR3 loop: CASSWVRNQPQHF. The CDR3 bases are TGTGCCAGCAGTTGGGTGCGCAATCAGCCCCAGCATTTT.

The table lists this clonotype with a count of one. This chain connects TRBV7-9 to TRBJ1-6, with TRBD1 matching over 10 bases. Germline V gene sequence: CDR1 SEHNR, CDR2 FQNEAQ (reference sequence). The CDR3 is made up of 15 amino acids. Trimming cost V 3 bases and J 8 bases; bases outside gene matches: 4. CDR3 nucleotides: TGTGCCAGCAGCTTCCCGGGACAGGGGTATTCACCCCTCCACTTT. Amino acids: CASSFPGQGYSPLHF.

CDR3 loop: CATSDPLTAQETQYF. The CDR3 coding sequence is TGTGCCACCAGTGATCCACTGACTGCTCAAGAGACCCAGTACTTC. The chain couples TRBV24-1 to TRBJ2-5, with unresolved D. The CDR3 is 15 amino acids. V lost 3 bases and J 2 bases, leaving 12 bases between the germline ends. Germline lookup yields CDR1 KGHDR and CDR2 SFDVKD.

The V gene is TRBV19, the J gene TRBJ2-7; 9 positions match TRBD2. J gave up 3 bases and V 9 bases, and 12 bases lay outside the gene matches. Germline V gives CDR1 LNHDA, CDR2 SQIVND (reference sequence). This CDR3 has 15 residues. CDR3 in amino acids: CASGGLASGNYEQYF. The CDR3 DNA sequence: TGTGCCAGCGGTGGGTTGGCTAGCGGGAACTACGAGCAGTACTTC.